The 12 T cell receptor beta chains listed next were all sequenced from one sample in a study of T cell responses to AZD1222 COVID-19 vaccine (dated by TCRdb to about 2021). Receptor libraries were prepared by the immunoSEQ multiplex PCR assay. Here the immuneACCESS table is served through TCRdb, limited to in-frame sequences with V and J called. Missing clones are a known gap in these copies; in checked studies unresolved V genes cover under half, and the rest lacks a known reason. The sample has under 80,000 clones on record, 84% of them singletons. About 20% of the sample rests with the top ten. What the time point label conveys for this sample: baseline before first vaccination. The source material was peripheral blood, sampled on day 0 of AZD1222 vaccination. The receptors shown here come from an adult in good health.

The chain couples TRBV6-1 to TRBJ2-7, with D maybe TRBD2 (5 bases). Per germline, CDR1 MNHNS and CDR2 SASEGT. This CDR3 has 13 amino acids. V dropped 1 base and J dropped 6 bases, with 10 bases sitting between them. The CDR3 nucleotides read TGTGCCAGCAGTGAAGACGCGGCGGGCGAGCAGTACTTC. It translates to CASSEDAAGEQYF.

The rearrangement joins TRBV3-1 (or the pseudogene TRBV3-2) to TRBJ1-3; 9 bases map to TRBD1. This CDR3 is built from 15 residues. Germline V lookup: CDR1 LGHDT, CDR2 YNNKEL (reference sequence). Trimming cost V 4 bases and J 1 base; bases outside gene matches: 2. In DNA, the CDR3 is TGTGCCAGCAGCCGGGGGACAGGGTCTGGAAACACCATATATTTT. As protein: CASSRGTGSGNTIYF.

CDR3 coding DNA: TGTGCCAGCAGTTTAGGGACAGGGGCCTACGAGCAGTACTTC. It yields the protein CASSLGTGAYEQYF. The chain employs TRBV27 and TRBJ2-7; 10 positions match TRBD1. Germline CDR1 is MNHEY and CDR2 is SMNVEV (reference sequence). With 2 bases clipped from V and 2 bases from J, the junction kept 0 bases outside the gene matches. This CDR3 is 14 amino acids long.

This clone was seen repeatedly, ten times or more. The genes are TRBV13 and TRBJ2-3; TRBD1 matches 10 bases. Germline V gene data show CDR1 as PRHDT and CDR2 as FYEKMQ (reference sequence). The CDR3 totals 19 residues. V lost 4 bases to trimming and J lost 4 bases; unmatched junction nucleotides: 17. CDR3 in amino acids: CASSSSPGQGLGGADTQYF. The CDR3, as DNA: TGTGCCAGCAGCTCATCACCGGGACAGGGGTTGGGGGGCGCAGATACGCAGTATTTT.

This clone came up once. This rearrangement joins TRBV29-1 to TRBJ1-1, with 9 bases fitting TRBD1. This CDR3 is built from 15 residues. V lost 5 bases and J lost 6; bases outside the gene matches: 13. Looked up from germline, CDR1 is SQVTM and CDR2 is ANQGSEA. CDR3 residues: CSVSLGQGQDAEAFF. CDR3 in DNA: TGCAGCGTTTCTCTCGGACAGGGGCAGGACGCTGAAGCTTTCTTT. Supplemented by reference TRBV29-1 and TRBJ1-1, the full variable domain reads SAVISQKPSRDICQRGTSLTIQCQVDSQVTMMFWYRQQPGQSLTLIATANQGSEATYESGFVIDKFPISRPNLTFSTLTVSNMSPEDSSIYLCSVSLGQGQDAEAFFGQGTRLTVV.

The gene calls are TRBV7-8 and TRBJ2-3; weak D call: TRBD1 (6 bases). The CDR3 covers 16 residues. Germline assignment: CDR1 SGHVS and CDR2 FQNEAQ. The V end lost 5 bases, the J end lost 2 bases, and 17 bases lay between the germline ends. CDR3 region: CASSPQMRGTTDTQYF. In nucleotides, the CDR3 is TGTGCCAGCAGCCCCCAGATGAGGGGGACCACAGATACGCAGTATTTT.

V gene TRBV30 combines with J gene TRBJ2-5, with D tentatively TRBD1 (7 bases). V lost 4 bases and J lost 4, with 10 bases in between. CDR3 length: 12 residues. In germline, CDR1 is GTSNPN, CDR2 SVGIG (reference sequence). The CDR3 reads CAWKQGGETQYF. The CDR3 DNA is TGTGCCTGGAAGCAGGGGGGAGAGACCCAGTACTTC.

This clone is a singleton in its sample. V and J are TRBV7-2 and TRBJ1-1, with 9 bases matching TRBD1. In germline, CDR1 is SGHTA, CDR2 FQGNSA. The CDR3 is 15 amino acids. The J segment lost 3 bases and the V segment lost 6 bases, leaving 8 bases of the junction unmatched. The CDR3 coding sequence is TGTGCCAGCAGACGGGGACAGGGAGGCTACACTGAAGCTTTCTTT. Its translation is CASRRGQGGYTEAFF. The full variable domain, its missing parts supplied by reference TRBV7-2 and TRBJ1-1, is GAGVSQSPSNKVTEKGKDVELRCDPISGHTALYWYRQSLGQGLEFLIYFQGNSAPDKSGLPSDRFSAERTGGSVSTLTIQRTQQEDSAVYLCASRRGQGGYTEAFFGQGTRLTVV.

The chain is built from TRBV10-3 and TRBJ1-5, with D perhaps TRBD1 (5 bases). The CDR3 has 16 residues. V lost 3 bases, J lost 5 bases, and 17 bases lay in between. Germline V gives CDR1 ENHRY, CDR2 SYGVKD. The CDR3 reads CAISEGRGVRDQPQHF. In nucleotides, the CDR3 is TGTGCCATCAGTGAAGGGCGTGGGGTCAGGGATCAGCCCCAGCATTTT.

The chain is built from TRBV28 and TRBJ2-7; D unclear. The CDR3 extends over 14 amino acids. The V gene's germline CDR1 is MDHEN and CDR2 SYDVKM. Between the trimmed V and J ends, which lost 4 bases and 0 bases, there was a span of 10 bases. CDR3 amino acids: CASSSRLSSYEQYF. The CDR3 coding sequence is TGTGCCAGCAGTTCCAGGCTCTCCTCCTACGAGCAGTACTTC. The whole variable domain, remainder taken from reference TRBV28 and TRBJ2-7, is DVKVTQSSRYLVKRTGEKVFLECVQDMDHENMFWYRQDPGLGLRLIYFSYDVKMKEKGDIPEGYSVSREKKERFSLILESASTNQTSMYLCASSSRLSSYEQYFGPGTRLTVT.

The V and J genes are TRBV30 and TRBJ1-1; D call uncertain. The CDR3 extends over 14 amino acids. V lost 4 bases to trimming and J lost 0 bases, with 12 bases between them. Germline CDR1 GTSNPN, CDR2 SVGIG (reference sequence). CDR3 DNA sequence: TGTGCCTGGATACAATCAGCCCTGAACACTGAAGCTTTCTTT. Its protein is CAWIQSALNTEAFF.

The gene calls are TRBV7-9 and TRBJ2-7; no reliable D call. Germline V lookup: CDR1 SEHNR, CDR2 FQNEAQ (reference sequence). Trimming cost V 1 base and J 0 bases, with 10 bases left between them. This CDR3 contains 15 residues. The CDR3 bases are TGTGCCAGCAGCTTAGAGGGCAGGAACTCCTACGAGCAGTACTTC. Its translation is CASSLEGRNSYEQYF. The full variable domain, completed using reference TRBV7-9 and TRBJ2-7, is DTGVSQNPRHKITKRGQNVTFRCDPISEHNRLYWYRQTLGQGPEFLTYFQNEAQLEKSRLLSDRFSAERPKGSFSTLEIQRTEQGDSAMYLCASSLEGRNSYEQYFGPGTRLTVT.